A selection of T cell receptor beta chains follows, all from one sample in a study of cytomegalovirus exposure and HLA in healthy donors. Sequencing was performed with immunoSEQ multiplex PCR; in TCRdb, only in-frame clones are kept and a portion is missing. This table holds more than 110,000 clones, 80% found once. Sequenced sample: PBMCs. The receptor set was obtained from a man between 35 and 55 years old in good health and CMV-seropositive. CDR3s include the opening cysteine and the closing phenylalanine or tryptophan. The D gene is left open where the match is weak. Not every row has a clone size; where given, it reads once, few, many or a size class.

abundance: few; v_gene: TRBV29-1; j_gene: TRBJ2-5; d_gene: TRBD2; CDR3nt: TGCAGCGTTGAACTAGCGGCCCAAGAGACCCAGTACTTC; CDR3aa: CSVELAAQETQYF
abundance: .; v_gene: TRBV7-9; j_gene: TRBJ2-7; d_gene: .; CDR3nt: TGTGCCAGCAGCTTTATTAACGAGCAGTACTTC; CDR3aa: CASSFINEQYF
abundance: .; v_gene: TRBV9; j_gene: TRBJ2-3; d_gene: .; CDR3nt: TGTGCCAGCAGCCCCCAAGGTAGGGGTACAGATACGCAGTATTTT; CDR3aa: CASSPQGRGTDTQYF
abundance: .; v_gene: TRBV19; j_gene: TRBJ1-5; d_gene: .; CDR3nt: TGTGCCAGTAGACAGGGACCGAGCAATCAGCCCCAGCATTTT; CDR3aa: CASRQGPSNQPQHF
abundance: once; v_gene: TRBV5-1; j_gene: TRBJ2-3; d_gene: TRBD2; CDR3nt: TGCGCCAGCAGCCTCGGACTAGCGGGAGGGTCAGATACGCAGTATTTT; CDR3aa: CASSLGLAGGSDTQYF
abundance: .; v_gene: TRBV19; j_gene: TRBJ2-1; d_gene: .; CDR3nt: TGTGCCAGTAGTTTGATTCAGGGAGGTGAGCAGTTCTTC; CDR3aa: CASSLIQGGEQFF
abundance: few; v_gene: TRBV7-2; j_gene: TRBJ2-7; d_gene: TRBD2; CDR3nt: TGTGCCAGCAGCTTTCAGACTAGCGGGAGCCACGAGCAGTACTTC; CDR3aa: CASSFQTSGSHEQYF
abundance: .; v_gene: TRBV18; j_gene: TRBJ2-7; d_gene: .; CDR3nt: TGTGCCAGCTCACCAACGGCAGGCTCCTACGAGCAGTACTTC; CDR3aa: CASSPTAGSYEQYF
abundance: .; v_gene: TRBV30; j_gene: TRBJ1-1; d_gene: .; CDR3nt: TGTGCCTGGGGCAAGGGGCTTGGCACTGAAGCTTTCTTT; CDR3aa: CAWGKGLGTEAFF
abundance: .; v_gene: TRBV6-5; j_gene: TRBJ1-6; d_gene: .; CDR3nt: TGTGCCAGCAGTGGCCAGGGTCGGGATTCACCCCTCCACTTT; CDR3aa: CASSGQGRDSPLHF
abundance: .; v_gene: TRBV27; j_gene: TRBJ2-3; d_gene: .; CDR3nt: TGTGCCAGCAGTTCGTTAGACAGAGCGGGTACGCAGTATTTT; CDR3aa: CASSSLDRAGTQYF
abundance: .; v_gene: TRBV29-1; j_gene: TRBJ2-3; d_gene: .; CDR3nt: TGCAGCGTTGAAGGTCGTCCAGATACGCAGTATTTT; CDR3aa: CSVEGRPDTQYF
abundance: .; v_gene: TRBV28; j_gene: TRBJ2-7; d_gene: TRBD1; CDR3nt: TGTGCCAGCAGTTTGGGGAGACAGGGTACCTACGAGCAGTACTTC; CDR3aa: CASSLGRQGTYEQYF
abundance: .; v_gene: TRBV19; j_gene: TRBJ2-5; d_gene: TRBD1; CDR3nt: TGTGCCAGTAGTACCAGTTCGGGACAGGTAGGGGAGACCCAGTACTTC; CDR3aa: CASSTSSGQVGETQYF
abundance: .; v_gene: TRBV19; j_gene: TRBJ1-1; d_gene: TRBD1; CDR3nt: TGTGCCAGTAGTTCGGCAGGGGGGTTTGCCACTGAAGCTTTCTTT; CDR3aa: CASSSAGGFATEAFF
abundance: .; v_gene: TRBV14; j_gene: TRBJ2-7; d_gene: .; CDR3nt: TGTGCCAGCAGCCGATTCACAGGGACGAAGGAGCAGTACTTC; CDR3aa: CASSRFTGTKEQYF
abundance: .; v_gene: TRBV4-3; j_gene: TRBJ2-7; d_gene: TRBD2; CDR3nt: TGCGCCAGCAGCCAGCTAGCGGGAGGGCTGGACGAGCAGTACTTC; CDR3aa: CASSQLAGGLDEQYF
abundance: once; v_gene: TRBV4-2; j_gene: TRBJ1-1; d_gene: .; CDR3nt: TGTGCCAGCAGCCAAGTGTCGGGGGGAGACACTGAAGCTTTCTTT; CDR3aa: CASSQVSGGDTEAFF
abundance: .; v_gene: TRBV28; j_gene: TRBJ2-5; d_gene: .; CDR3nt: TGTGCCAGCATAGGTCATGGAGACGTTTACTTC; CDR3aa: CASIGHGDVYF
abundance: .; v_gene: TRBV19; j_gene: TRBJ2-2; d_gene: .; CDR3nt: TGTGCCAGTGGCAGGGGGACTAACACCGGGGAGCTGTTTTTT; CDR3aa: CASGRGTNTGELFF
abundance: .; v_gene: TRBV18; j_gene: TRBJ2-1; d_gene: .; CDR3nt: TGTGCCAGCTCACCACCGGCAGGAGGTGACTACAATGAGCAGTTCTTC; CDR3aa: CASSPPAGGDYNEQFF
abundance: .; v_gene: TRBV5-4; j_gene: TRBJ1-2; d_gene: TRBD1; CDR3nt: TGTGCCAGCAGCTTCGGGACAGGCACGCGGGATGGCTACACCTTC; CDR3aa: CASSFGTGTRDGYTF
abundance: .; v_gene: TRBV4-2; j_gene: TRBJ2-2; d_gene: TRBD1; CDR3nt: TGTGCCAGCAGCCAAGATCCGGGACAGCACACCGGGGAGCTGTTTTTT; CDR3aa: CASSQDPGQHTGELFF
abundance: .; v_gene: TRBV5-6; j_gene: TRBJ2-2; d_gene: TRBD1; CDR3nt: TGTGCCAGCAGCTTGGCCAGGGGGTTTAACGGGGAGCTGTTTTTT; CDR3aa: CASSLARGFNGELFF
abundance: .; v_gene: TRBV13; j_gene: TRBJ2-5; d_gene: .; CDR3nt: TGTGCCAGCAGCCTCCTGGAGACCCAGTACTTC; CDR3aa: CASSLLETQYF
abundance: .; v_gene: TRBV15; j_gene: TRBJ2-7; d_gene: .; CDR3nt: TGTGCCACCAGCAGAGTGGCGGCGAAGGAGCAGTACTTC; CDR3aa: CATSRVAAKEQYF
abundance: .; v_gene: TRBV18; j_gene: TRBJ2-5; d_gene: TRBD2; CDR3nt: TGTGCCAGCTCTCTTCAGGGACTAGCGGGGACGGAGACCCAGTACTTC; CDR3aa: CASSLQGLAGTETQYF
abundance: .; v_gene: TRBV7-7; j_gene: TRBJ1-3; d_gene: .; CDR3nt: TGTGCTAGCAGCCCCGGTCCCGGGGAAAACACCATATATTTT; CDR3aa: CASSPGPGENTIYF
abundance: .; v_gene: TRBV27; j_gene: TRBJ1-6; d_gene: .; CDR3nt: TGTGCCAGCAGTCCGACAGGTCTCTATAATTCACCCCTCCACTTT; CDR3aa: CASSPTGLYNSPLHF
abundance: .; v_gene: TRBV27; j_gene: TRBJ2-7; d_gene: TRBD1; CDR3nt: TGTGCCAGCAGTTTATCCAGGGGGCGCGAGCAGTACTTC; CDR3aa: CASSLSRGREQYF
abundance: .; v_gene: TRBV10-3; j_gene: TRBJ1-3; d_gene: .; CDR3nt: TGTGCCATCAGTTCGGACAAGACTGGAAACACCATATATTTT; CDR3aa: CAISSDKTGNTIYF
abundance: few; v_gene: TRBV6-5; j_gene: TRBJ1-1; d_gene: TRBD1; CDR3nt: TGTGCCAGCAGTGAAGCCCAGGGGGCGGCTGCTTTCTTT; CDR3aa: CASSEAQGAAAFF
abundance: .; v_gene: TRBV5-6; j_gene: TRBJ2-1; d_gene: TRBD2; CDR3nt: TGTGCCAGCAGCTCGGGACTAGCGGGAGTCTATGAGCAGTTCTTC; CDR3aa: CASSSGLAGVYEQFF
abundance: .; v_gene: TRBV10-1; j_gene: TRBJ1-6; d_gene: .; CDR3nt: TGCGCCAGCAGTGTCTCCGGGGGATTTAATTCACCCCTCCACTTT; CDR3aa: CASSVSGGFNSPLHF
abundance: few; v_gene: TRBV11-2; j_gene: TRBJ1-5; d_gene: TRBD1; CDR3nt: TGTGCCAGCAGCCCTGCTACAGGGGGAGTAAGTAGCAATCAGCCCCAGCATTTT; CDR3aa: CASSPATGGVSSNQPQHF
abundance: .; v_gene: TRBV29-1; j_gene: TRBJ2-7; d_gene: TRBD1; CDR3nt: TGCAGCGTTCAACCGGGACAGGGATTATCCTACGAGCAGTACTTC; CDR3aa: CSVQPGQGLSYEQYF
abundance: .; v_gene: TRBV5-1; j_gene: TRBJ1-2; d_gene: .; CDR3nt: TGCGCCAGCAGCTTGGATACTAACTATGGCTACACCTTC; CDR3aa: CASSLDTNYGYTF
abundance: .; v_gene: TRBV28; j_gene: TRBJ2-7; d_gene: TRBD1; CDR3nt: TGTGCCAGCAGTATCGGGACAGGGGAATTGGGCTACGAGCAGTACTTC; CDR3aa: CASSIGTGELGYEQYF
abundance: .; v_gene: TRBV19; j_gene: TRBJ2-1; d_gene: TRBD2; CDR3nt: TGTGCCAGTAGTATTCTAGCGGGGGGGAGGTTGGACAATGAGCAGTTCTTC; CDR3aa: CASSILAGGRLDNEQFF
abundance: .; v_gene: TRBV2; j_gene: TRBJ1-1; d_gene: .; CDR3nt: TGTGCCAGCAGTGGACAGTTCATGAACACTGAAGCTTTCTTT; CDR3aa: CASSGQFMNTEAFF
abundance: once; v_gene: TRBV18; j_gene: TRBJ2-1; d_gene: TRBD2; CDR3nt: TGTGCCAGCTCACCACCGGGGCTAGCGGGAGTCAATGAGCAGTTCTTC; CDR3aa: CASSPPGLAGVNEQFF
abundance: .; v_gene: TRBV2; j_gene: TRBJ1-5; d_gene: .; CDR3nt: TGTGCCAGCAGCACAACCGACAGGCCTGCGGGCCAGCCCCAGCATTTT; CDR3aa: CASSTTDRPAGQPQHF
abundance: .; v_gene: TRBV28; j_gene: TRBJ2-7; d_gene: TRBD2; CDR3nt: TGTGCCGCCAAGGCGGGGGGAAGCTCCTACGAGCAGTACTTC; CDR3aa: CAAKAGGSSYEQYF
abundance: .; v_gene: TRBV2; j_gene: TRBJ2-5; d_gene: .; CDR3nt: TGTGCCAGCAGCCCGACAGGCGGGTGGGAGACCCAGTACTTC; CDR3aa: CASSPTGGWETQYF
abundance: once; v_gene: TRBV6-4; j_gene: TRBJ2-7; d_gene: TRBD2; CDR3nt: TGTGCCAGCAGTCTTATTAGCGGGAGGGCCGGGGACGAGCAGTACTTC; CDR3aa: CASSLISGRAGDEQYF
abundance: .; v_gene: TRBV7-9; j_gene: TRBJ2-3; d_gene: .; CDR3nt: TGTGCCAGCAGCCGCCCCCTGGGCAGAAGCACAGATACGCAGTATTTT; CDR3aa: CASSRPLGRSTDTQYF
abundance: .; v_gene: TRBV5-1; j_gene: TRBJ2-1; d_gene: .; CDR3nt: TGCGCCAGCAGCCTCCTGACAGGTGGGGTGGTCAATGAGCAGTTCTTC; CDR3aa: CASSLLTGGVVNEQFF
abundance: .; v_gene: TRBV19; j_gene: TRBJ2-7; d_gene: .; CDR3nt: TGTGCCAGTAGTGCTTTGAGTCAGGGGGGCTACGAGCAGTACTTC; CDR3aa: CASSALSQGGYEQYF
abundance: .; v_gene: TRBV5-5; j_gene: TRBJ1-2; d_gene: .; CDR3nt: TGTGCCAGCAGCCCGGGGGGCGCGTATGGCTACACCTTC; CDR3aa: CASSPGGAYGYTF
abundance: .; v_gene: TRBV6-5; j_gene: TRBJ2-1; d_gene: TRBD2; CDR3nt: TGTGCCAGCAGTTACTCAGGGACTACCTTCGAGCAGTTCTTC; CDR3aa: CASSYSGTTFEQFF